The 24 T cell receptor beta chains reported below all come from one sample, sequenced in a study of blood T cell repertoires in COVID-19. Some clones are missing from TCRdb's copy, which holds only in-frame ones; the method was immunoSEQ multiplex PCR. The profile shows 250,000 or so clones, about nine tenths of them singletons. Sequencing was carried out using PBMCs or T cells enriched from blood (not recorded which). These receptors all stem from a woman in her thirties or forties with acute COVID-19.

This chain joins TRBV9 and TRBJ1-2, with 8 bases matching TRBD1. With V trimmed by 7 bases and J by 8 bases, 13 bases remained unmatched. Germline V lookup: CDR1 SGDLS, CDR2 YYNGEE. This CDR3 contains 14 residues. The CDR3 nucleotides are TGTGCCAGCGGTTCTGACAGGGGTGCCGTCGGCTACACCTTC. Amino acids: CASGSDRGAVGYTF.

The CDR3 reads CASSPDRTSGGYEQYF. The CDR3 DNA reads TGCGCCAGCAGCCCTGATCGGACTAGCGGGGGCTACGAGCAGTACTTC. The rearrangement uses TRBV4-3 and TRBJ2-7, with 13 bases identical to TRBD2. This CDR3 contains 16 residues. V was clipped by 4 bases and J by 3 bases; unmatched bases: 6. CDR1 and CDR2 (germline): LGHNA, YSLEER.

The V call is TRBV7-9, the J call TRBJ2-7; 11 positions agree with TRBD2. The V and J ends lost 4 bases and 3 bases, in that order; junction bases with no gene match: 2. This CDR3 is built from 14 residues. Germline values: CDR1 SEHNR, CDR2 FQNEAQ (reference sequence). DNA of the CDR3: TGTGCCAGCAGCTCCGGGACTAGCGGCTACGAGCAGTACGTC. It encodes CASSSGTSGYEQYV.

The chain joins TRBV10-3 to TRBJ1-1, with a weak D call TRBD1 (6 bases). Germline-derived CDR1 and CDR2 are ENHRY and SYGVKD. The CDR3 extends over 17 amino acids. V was clipped by 2 bases and J by 3 bases, with 19 bases between them. The DNA for the CDR3 is TGTGCCATCAGTGAGCCGAGCAGGGGCGGGAGGGACACTGAAGCTTTCTTT. It codes for CAISEPSRGGRDTEAFF.

The V gene is TRBV25-1, the J gene TRBJ2-7; D perhaps matches TRBD1 (6 bases). Germline V gene data show CDR1 as MGHDK and CDR2 as SYGVNS. The V gene lost 8 bases and the J gene lost 4 bases, with 18 bases spanning the gap. CDR3 size: 14 residues. CDR3 region: CASSTGGSFYEQYF. The CDR3 region has the DNA TGTGCCAGCTCGACAGGTGGGAGTTTTTACGAGCAGTACTTC.

V gene TRBV7-2 combines with J gene TRBJ1-1; D is perhaps TRBD1 (6 bases). The CDR3 contains 16 residues. Trimming cost V 4 bases and J 0 bases, with 15 bases left between them. In germline, CDR1 is SGHTA, CDR2 FQGNSA. CDR3 nucleotide sequence: TGTGCCAGCAGCTCCCAGACAGGATTGTTGAACACTGAAGCTTTCTTT. The encoded protein is CASSSQTGLLNTEAFF.

The rearrangement links TRBV2 to TRBJ1-5; 12 bases map to TRBD1. Germline values: CDR1 SNHLY, CDR2 FYNNEI. V lost 6 bases, J lost 1 base, and 7 bases stayed unmatched. This CDR3 is 17 amino acids long. This CDR3 reads CASRAGTGGRSNQPQHF. The CDR3 DNA sequence: TGTGCCAGCAGGGCCGGGACAGGGGGCAGAAGCAATCAGCCCCAGCATTTT. Full variable domain (rest looked up from reference TRBV2 and TRBJ1-5): EPEVTQTPSHQVTQMGQEVILRCVPISNHLYFYWYRQILGQKVEFLVSFYNNEISEKSEIFDDQFSVERPDGSNFTLKIRSTKLEDSAMYFCASRAGTGGRSNQPQHFGDGTRLSIL.

This chain connects TRBV5-6 to TRBJ2-7, with D tentatively TRBD2 (6 bases). The germline V gene has CDR1 SGHDT and CDR2 YYEEEE. Trimming removed 1 base at V and 3 bases at J, with 8 bases between. CDR3 length: 13 amino acids. CDR3 sequence (DNA): TGTGCCAGCAGCTTGACTAGCAGCTACGAGCAGTACGTC. Translated, it gives CASSLTSSYEQYV.

The chain combines TRBV10-3 with TRBJ1-1; D uncertain. Germline CDR1 is ENHRY and CDR2 is SYGVKD. The V end was cut by 1 base, the J end by 5 bases, with 8 bases between. This CDR3 contains 13 residues. The CDR3 bases are TGTGCCATCAGTGAGTTCTCGGGGACTGAAGCTTTCTTT. This sequence encodes CAISEFSGTEAFF.

V gene TRBV5-1 combines with J gene TRBJ1-2, with TRBD1 as a possible D gene (5 bases). Trimming cost V 0 bases and J 4 bases, with 10 bases left between them. The germline gives CDR1 SGHRS, CDR2 YFSETQ. The CDR3 length is 14 residues. CDR3 bases: TGCGCCAGCAGCTTGGATTCCAGGGCCTATGGCTACACCTTC. The encoded protein is CASSLDSRAYGYTF.

The chain couples TRBV5-4 to TRBJ1-2, with D possibly matching TRBD1 (5 bases). Trimming removed 1 base from V and 2 bases from J, with 9 bases in between. The V gene's germline CDR1 is SGHNT and CDR2 YYREEE (reference sequence). The CDR3 is made up of 14 amino acids. The CDR3 sequence: CASSLWGSNYGYTF. CDR3 DNA sequence: TGTGCCAGCAGCTTGTGGGGCAGCAACTATGGCTACACCTTC. The variable domain in full, with the rest retrieved from reference TRBV5-4 and TRBJ1-2, is ETGVTQSPTHLIKTRGQQVTLRCSSQSGHNTVSWYQQALGQGPQFIFQYYREEENGRGNFPPRFSGLQFPNYSSELNVNALELDDSALYLCASSLWGSNYGYTFGSGTRLTVV.

J is TRBJ1-5 and V is TRBV5-1; 7 nucleotides line up with TRBD1. Trimming removed 3 bases from V and 2 bases from J; junction bases left unmatched: 5. The V gene's germline CDR1 is SGHRS and CDR2 YFSETQ. This CDR3 has 15 residues. The CDR3, as DNA: TGCGCCAGCAGCTCGGATACAGGGGGCAATCAGCCCCAGCATTTT. Its translation: CASSSDTGGNQPQHF.

This clone was found once. This chain connects TRBV6-5 to TRBJ2-7, with 7 nucleotides matching TRBD1. With V trimmed by 8 bases and J by 1 base, 8 bases remained unmatched. The CDR3 is made up of 14 amino acids. Germline V gene data show CDR1 as MNHEY and CDR2 as SVGAGI. The CDR3: CASETGTRSYEQYF. The DNA of the CDR3 is TGTGCCAGCGAGACAGGGACAAGGTCCTACGAGCAGTACTTC.

The rearrangement uses TRBV7-2 and TRBJ2-3; D is uncertain. The ends were cut back, 6 bases at V and 0 bases at J, with 16 bases in the middle. The CDR3 consists of 16 residues. CDR1 and CDR2 (germline): SGHTA, FQGNSA. CDR3 nucleotides: TGTGCCAGCAGTCCCAGTAGCTGGTCTAGCACAGATACGCAGTATTTT. Protein product: CASSPSSWSSTDTQYF.

The V call is TRBV7-9, the J call TRBJ2-7, with 7 bases identical to TRBD1. Trimming cost V 5 bases and J 3 bases; bases outside gene matches: 13. Germline CDR1 SEHNR, CDR2 FQNEAQ (reference sequence). The CDR3 covers 16 residues. This chain's CDR3 is CASSLQQGPQLYEQYF. CDR3 nucleotides: TGTGCCAGCAGCCTCCAACAGGGGCCTCAACTCTACGAGCAGTACTTC.

The V and J genes are TRBV7-9 and TRBJ1-2, with D perhaps TRBD1 (5 bases). The germline gives CDR1 SEHNR, CDR2 FQNEAQ (reference sequence). The V gene lost 4 bases and the J gene lost 6 bases, with 21 bases spanning the gap. The CDR3 totals 16 residues. The CDR3 sequence: CASSSQTEGRGDGYTF. Here the CDR3 DNA reads TGTGCCAGCAGCTCCCAGACGGAGGGGAGGGGAGATGGCTACACCTTC.

V usage is TRBV12-3 or TRBV12-4 and J usage is TRBJ1-2; D is ambiguous. V was pared by 0 bases and J by 6 bases, with 8 bases between. The CDR3 length is 13 residues. This CDR3 reads CASSLAGGNGYTF. The CDR3 DNA is TGTGCCAGCAGTTTAGCTGGAGGGAATGGCTACACCTTC.

The chain uses TRBV5-5 and TRBJ1-3; D not resolved. The CDR3 totals 16 residues. V lost 1 base and J 0 bases, leaving 11 bases between the germline ends. Germline-derived CDR1 and CDR2 are SGHKS and YYEKEE (reference sequence). CDR3 loop: CASSLSGVRSGNTIYF. DNA of the CDR3: TGTGCCAGCAGCTTGTCTGGAGTACGCTCTGGAAACACCATATATTTT.

The chain employs TRBV15 and TRBJ2-5; TRBD1 aligns across 7 bases. The CDR3 length is 15 residues. CDR1 is LNHNV, CDR2 YYDKDF, per germline (reference sequence). The trim removed 2 bases at V and 5 bases at J, leaving 8 bases unmatched. The CDR3 region is CATSRFREQGETQYF. The DNA of the CDR3 is TGTGCCACCAGCAGATTTCGGGAACAGGGGGAGACCCAGTACTTC.

The V and J genes are TRBV29-1 and TRBJ1-5, with D perhaps TRBD1 (6 bases). V was shortened by 5 bases and J by 11 bases, with 19 bases between the two germline ends. This CDR3 is built from 13 residues. Germline V gene sequence: CDR1 SQVTM, CDR2 ANQGSEA. CDR3 loop: CSVTEQGATAQHF. The CDR3 DNA reads as TGCAGCGTTACTGAACAGGGCGCCACGGCCCAGCATTTT.

V gene TRBV4-3 combines with J gene TRBJ2-2; 12 bases agree with TRBD2. Germline V gives CDR1 LGHNA, CDR2 YSLEER. J lost 1 base, V lost 1 base, and 4 bases had no gene match. CDR3 size: 18 residues. The CDR3 coding sequence is TGCGCCAGCAGCCAAGGCCGGACTAGCGGGGAGAACACCGGGGAGCTGTTTTTT. Protein: CASSQGRTSGENTGELFF.

CDR3 nucleotides: TGTGCCAGCAGCAACAGAAGACAGGGCGACCAAGAGACCCAGTACTTC. It yields the protein CASSNRRQGDQETQYF. V and J are TRBV9 and TRBJ2-5; 7 bases fit TRBD1. Trimming at V came to 4 bases and at J to 0 bases, leaving 9 bases not matched to a gene. This CDR3 comprises 16 residues. Germline-derived CDR1 and CDR2 are SGDLS and YYNGEE. Based on the CDR3 plus reference TRBV9 and TRBJ2-5, the full variable domain is DSGVTQTPKHLITATGQRVTLRCSPRSGDLSVYWYQQSLDQGLQFLIQYYNGEERAKGNILERFSAQQFPDLHSELNLSSLELGDSALYFCASSNRRQGDQETQYFGPGTRLLVL.

This rearrangement joins TRBV2 to TRBJ2-7; a possible D gene is TRBD1 (5 bases). CDR1 and CDR2 from the germline V gene are SNHLY and FYNNEI. The length of the CDR3 is 14 residues. Trimming pared 3 bases from V and 6 bases from J, leaving 15 bases between. CDR3 DNA: TGTGCCAGCAGTGAGCAGGGCAGGGTAGTCGAGCAGTACGTC. Amino acid sequence: CASSEQGRVVEQYV.

The V call is TRBV7-6, the J call TRBJ2-6, with D hard to call. The V end was cut by 5 bases, the J end by 0 bases, with 14 bases between. There are 17 residues in the CDR3. Germline CDR1 SGHVS, CDR2 FNYEAQ. The CDR3 coding sequence is TGTGCCAGCAGCCCAACTCTTACCGGCTCTGGGGCCAACGTCCTGACTTTC. It codes for CASSPTLTGSGANVLTF.